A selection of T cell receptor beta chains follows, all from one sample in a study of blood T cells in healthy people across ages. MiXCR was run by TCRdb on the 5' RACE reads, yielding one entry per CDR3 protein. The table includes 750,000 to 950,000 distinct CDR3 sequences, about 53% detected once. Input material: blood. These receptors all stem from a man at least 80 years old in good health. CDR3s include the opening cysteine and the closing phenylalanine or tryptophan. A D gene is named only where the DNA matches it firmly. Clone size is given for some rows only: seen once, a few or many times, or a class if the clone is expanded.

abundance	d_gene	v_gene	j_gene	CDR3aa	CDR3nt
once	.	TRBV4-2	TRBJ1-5	CASSQVGAANQPQHF	TGTGCCAGCAGCCAAGTCGGGGCCGCGAATCAGCCCCAGCATTTT
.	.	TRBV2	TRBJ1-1	CASSGYVRNTEAFF	TGTGCCAGCAGCGGTTACGTCAGGAACACTGAAGCTTTCTTT
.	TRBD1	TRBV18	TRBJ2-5	CASSTGVEGTQYF	TGTGCCAGCTCGACAGGGGTGGAGGGGACCCAGTACTTC
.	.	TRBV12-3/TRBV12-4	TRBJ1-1	CASSQRGVPTEAFF	TGTGCCAGCAGTCAGCGGGGGGTCCCCACTGAAGCTTTCTTT
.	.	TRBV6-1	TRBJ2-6	CASLWGQGITGANVLTF	TGTGCCAGCCTTTGGGGGCAGGGAATCACTGGGGCCAACGTCCTGACTTTC
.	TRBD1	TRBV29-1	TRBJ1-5	CSVGGRGKNQPQHF	TGCAGCGTTGGTGGCAGGGGGAAGAATCAGCCCCAGCATTTT
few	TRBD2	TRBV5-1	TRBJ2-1	CASSLVLAGAGNEQFF	TGCGCCAGCAGCTTGGTACTAGCGGGAGCCGGGAATGAGCAGTTCTTC
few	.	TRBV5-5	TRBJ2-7	CASSFQGGPYEQYF	TGTGCCAGCAGCTTCCAGGGGGGACCCTACGAGCAGTACTTC
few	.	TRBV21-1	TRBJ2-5	CASSKVRRGSRQETQYF	TGTGCCAGCAGCAAAGTACGACGTGGGAGTCGGCAAGAGACCCAGTACTTC
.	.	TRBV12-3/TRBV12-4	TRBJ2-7	CASSPPLQGGIVYEQYF	TGTGCCAGCAGTCCGCCGCTCCAGGGGGGGATAGTATACGAGCAGTACTTC
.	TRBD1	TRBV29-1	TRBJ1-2	CSVGDRGRAGYTF	TGCAGCGTCGGGGACAGGGGGCGGGCTGGCTACACCTTC
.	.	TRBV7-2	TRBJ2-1	CASSAGLGSYKEQFF	TGTGCCAGCAGCGCGGGACTCGGCTCCTACAAGGAGCAGTTCTTC
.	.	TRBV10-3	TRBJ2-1	CAISPAFTMSSSNEQFF	TGTGCCATCAGCCCCGCCTTTACAATGAGCAGTTCTAATGAGCAGTTCTTC
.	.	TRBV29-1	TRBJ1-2	CSVLDSYYGYTF	TGCAGCGTTCTCGACAGCTACTATGGCTACACCTTC
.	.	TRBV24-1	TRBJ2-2	CATSDPSPRSAPGPGELFF	TGTGCCACCAGTGATCCCTCCCCGCGGAGCGCGCCGGGCCCCGGGGAGCTGTTTTTT
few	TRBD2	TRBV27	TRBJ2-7	CASSSTLSRRYSGRGYEQYF	TGTGCCAGCAGTTCAACCCTTTCTCGACGGTATAGCGGGAGAGGCTACGAGCAGTACTTC
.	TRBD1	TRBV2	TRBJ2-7	CASSDRLQGIYEQYF	TGTGCCAGCAGTGACCGACTACAGGGGATCTACGAGCAGTACTTC
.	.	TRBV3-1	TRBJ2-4	CASSRASRPQIEQYF	TGTGCCAGCAGCCGGGCTTCCCGACCTCAAATAGAGCAGTACTTC
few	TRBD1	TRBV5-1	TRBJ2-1	CASSTGQGAGNEQFF	TGCGCCAGCAGCACCGGACAGGGGGCGGGAAATGAGCAGTTCTTC
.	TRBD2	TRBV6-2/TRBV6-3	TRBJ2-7	CASSYPGLAGNYEQYF	TGTGCCAGCAGTTACCCAGGACTAGCGGGAAACTACGAGCAGTACTTC
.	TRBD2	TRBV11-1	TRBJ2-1	CASSALAGGSYNEQFF	TGTGCCAGCAGCGCTCTAGCGGGAGGGTCCTACAATGAGCAGTTCTTC
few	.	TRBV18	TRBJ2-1	CASSPPYGYNEQFF	TGTGCCAGCTCACCCCCCTATGGTTACAATGAGCAGTTCTTC
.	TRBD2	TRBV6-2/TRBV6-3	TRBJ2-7	CASSRPPGLAYYEQYF	TGTGCCAGCAGTCGCCCTCCGGGACTAGCGTACTACGAGCAGTACTTC
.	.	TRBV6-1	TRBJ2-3	CASCFTRGLAGEYAYF	TGTGCCAGCTGCTTCACCCGAGGGCTAGCTGGGGAATACGCGTATTTT
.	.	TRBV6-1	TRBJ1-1	CASSGKLNTEAFF	TGTGCCAGCAGTGGGAAGTTAAACACTGAAGCTTTCTTT
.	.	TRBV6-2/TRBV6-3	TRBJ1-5	CASSSGRTDNQPQHF	TGTGCCAGCAGTTCGGGGAGGACGGACAATCAGCCCCAGCATTTT
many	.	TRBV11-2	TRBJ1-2	CASSLPAGYGYTF	TGTGCCAGCAGCCTCCCCGCGGGCTATGGCTACACCTTC
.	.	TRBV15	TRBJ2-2	CATSRDQRTVNTGELFF	TGTGCCACCAGCAGAGACCAGAGGACAGTGAACACCGGGGAGCTGTTTTTT
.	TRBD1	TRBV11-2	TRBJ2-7	CASSHLRTGTLEQYF	TGTGCCAGCAGCCATCTCAGGACAGGGACCCTCGAGCAGTACTTC
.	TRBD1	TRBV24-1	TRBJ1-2	CATSDRTGIKDGYTF	TGTGCCACCAGTGACCGGACAGGGATTAAGGATGGCTACACCTTC
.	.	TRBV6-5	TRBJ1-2	CASQQGPSGYTF	TGTGCCAGCCAACAAGGGCCCTCTGGCTACACCTTC
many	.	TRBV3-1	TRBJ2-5	CASSPGLYGETQYF	TGTGCCAGCAGCCCGGGACTTTACGGAGAGACCCAGTACTTC